This T cell receptor (beta chain) originates from a study of cytomegalovirus exposure and HLA in healthy donors. Whole-study results and caveats: Presence/absence analyses assumed roughly uniform sequencing depth across donors. Fewer N-insertions than the roughly 670-donor mean were reportedly shown by an Asian-associated ancestry cluster in a later analysis. Rates of TCR association differed by HLA locus in a later analysis, with DRB1 highest and HLA-C lowest. A later analysis showed that HLA-associated TCR beta chains had undergone more clonal expansion than equally common others.

PCR primers comprised 60 Vbeta and 13 Jbeta primers. The repertoire was sequenced with immunoSEQ multiplex PCR; TCRdb's copy has only in-frame clones and lacks some. This sample carries under 200,000 clones, just under 80% of them seen once, and the ten largest clones take over 3%. Of note for this clone: What it binds is not known.

The sequence was obtained from a woman aged 50 to 60 in good health and CMV-seropositive. Sequencing was performed on PBMCs.

The CDR3 loop is CASSGRLAGVQETQYF. CDR3 DNA: TGTGCCAGCAGTGGCAGACTAGCGGGGGTACAAGAGACCCAGTACTTC. This chain joins TRBV6-1 and TRBJ2-5; TRBD2 agrees at 12 bases. This CDR3 has 16 residues. Losses at the gene ends were 4 bases for V and 2 bases for J; bases not matched to a gene: 5. Germline CDR1 is MNHNS and CDR2 is SASEGT.